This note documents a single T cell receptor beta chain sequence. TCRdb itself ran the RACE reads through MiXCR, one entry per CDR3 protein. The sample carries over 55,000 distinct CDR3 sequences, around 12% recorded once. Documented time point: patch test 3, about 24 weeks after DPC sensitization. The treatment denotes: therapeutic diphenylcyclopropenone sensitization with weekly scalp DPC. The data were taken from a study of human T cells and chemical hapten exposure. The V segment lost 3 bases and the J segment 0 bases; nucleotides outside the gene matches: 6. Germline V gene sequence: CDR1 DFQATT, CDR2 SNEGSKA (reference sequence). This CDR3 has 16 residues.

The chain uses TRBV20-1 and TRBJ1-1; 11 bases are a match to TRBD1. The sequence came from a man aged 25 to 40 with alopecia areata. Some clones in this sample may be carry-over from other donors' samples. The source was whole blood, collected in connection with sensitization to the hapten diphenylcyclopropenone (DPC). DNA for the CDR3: TGCAGTGCTAGGGACAGGGGGCATTCCATGAACACTGAAGCTTTCTTT. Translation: CSARDRGHSMNTEAFF.